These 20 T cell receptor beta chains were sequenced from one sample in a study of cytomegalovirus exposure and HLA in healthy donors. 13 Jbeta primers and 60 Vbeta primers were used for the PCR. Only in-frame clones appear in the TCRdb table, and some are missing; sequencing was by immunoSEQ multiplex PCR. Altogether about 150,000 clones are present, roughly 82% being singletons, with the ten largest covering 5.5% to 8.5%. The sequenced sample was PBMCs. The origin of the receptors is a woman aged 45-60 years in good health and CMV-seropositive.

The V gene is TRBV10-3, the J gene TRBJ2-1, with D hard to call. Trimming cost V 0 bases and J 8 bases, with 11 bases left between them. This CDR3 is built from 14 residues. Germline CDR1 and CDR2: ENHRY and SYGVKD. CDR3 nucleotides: TGTGCCATCAGTGAGTCGGGCAGGCTGTATGAGCAGTTCTTC. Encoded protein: CAISESGRLYEQFF.

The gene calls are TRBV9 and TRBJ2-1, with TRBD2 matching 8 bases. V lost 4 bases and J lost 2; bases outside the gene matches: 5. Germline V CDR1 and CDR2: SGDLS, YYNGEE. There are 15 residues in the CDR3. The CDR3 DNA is TGTGCCAGCAGCCCATCCGGGGGGGCCTACAATGAGCAGTTCTTC. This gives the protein CASSPSGGAYNEQFF. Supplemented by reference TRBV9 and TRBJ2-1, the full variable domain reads DSGVTQTPKHLITATGQRVTLRCSPRSGDLSVYWYQQSLDQGLQFLIQYYNGEERAKGNILERFSAQQFPDLHSELNLSSLELGDSALYFCASSPSGGAYNEQFFGPGTRLTVL.

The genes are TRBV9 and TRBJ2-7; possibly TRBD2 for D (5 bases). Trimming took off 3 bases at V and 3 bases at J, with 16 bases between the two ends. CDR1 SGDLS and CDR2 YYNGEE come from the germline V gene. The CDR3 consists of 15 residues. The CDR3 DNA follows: TGTGCCAGCAGCGCCAGTCCGGGAAGCATCTACGAGCAGTACTTC. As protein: CASSASPGSIYEQYF.

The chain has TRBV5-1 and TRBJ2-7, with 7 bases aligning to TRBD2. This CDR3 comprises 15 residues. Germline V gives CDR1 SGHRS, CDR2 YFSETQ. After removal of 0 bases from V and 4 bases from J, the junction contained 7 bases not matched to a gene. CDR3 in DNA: TGCGCCAGCAGCTTGGGGGGGACTACCTTTTACGAGCAGTACTTC. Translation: CASSLGGTTFYEQYF.

The CDR3 sequence: CARSSGTQYYGYTF. CDR3 bases: TGTGCCAGAAGCTCGGGGACACAATACTATGGCTACACCTTC. V usage is TRBV5-3 and J usage is TRBJ1-2; D perhaps matches TRBD1 (6 bases). TRBV5-3 is annotated as an ORF whose role is uncertain. V was clipped by 3 bases and J by 3 bases, with 12 bases between them. This CDR3 is 14 amino acids long.

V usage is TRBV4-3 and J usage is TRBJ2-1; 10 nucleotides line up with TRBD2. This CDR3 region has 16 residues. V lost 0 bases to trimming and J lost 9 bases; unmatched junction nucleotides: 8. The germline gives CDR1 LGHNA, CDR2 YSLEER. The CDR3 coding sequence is TGCGCCAGCAGCCAAGATGGGCAGCGGGGGGGCCTTGAGCAGTTCTTC. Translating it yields CASSQDGQRGGLEQFF.

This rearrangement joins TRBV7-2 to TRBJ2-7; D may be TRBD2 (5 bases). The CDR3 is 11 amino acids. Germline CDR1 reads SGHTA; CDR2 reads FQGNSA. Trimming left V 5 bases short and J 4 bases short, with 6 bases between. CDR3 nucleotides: TGTGCCAGCAGCAGAGGGTACGAGCAGTACTTC. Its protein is CASSRGYEQYF.

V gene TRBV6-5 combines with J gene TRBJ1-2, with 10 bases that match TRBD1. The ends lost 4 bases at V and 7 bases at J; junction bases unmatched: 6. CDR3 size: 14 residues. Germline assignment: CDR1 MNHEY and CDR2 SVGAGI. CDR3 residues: CASSSGTGVGGYTF. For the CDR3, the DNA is TGTGCCAGCAGTTCCGGGACAGGGGTCGGTGGCTACACCTTC.

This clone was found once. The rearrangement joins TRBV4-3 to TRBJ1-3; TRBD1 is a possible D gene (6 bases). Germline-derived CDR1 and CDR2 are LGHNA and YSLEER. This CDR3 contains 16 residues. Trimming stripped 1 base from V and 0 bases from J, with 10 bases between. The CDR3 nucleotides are TGCGCCAGCAGCCAAGTCGGACAGAGCTCTGGAAACACCATATATTTT. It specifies CASSQVGQSSGNTIYF.

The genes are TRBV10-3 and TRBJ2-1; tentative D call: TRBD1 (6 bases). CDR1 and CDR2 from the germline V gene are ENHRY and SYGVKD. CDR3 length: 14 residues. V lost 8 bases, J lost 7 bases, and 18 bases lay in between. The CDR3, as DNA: TGTGCCATCGGGGCCGTGGCAGGGGAAAATGAGCAGTTCTTC. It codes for CAIGAVAGENEQFF.

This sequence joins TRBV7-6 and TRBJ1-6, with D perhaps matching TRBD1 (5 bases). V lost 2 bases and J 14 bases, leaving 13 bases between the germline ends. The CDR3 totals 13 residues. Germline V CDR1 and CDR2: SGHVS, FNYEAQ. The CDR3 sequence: CASSLSEGDSLHF. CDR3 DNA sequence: TGTGCCAGCAGCTTAAGTGAAGGGGATTCCCTCCACTTT.

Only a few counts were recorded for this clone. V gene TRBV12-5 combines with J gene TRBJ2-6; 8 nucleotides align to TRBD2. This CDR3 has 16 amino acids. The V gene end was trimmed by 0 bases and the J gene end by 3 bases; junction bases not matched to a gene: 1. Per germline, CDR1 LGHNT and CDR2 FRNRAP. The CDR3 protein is CASGLVLAVGANVLTF. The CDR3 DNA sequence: TGTGCTAGTGGTTTGGTACTAGCGGTTGGGGCCAACGTCCTGACTTTC.

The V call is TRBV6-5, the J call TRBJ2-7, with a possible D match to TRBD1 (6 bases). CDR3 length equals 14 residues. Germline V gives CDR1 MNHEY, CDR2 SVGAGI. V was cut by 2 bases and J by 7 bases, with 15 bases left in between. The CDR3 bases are TGTGCCAGCAGTTACGGTGGGGGCTCGGGGGAGCAGTACTTC. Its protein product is CASSYGGGSGEQYF.

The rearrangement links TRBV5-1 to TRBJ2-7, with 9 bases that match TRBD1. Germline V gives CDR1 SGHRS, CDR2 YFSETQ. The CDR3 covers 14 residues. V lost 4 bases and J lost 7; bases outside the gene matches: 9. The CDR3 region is CASSPLTGGREQYF. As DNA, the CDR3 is TGCGCCAGCAGCCCCCTAACAGGGGGCCGGGAGCAGTACTTC.

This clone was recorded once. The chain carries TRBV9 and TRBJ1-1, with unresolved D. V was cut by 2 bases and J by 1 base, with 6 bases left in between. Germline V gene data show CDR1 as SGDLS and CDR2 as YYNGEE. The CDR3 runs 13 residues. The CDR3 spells CASSVTPNTEAFF. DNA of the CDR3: TGTGCCAGCAGCGTGACACCGAACACTGAAGCTTTCTTT.

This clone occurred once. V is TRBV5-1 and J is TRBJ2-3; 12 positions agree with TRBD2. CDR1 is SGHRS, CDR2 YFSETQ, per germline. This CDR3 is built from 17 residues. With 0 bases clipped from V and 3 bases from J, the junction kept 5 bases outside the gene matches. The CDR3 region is CASSLALAGGTTDTQYF. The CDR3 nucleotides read TGCGCCAGCAGCTTGGCCCTAGCGGGGGGGACAACAGATACGCAGTATTTT. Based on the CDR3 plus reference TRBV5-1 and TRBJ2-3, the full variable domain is KAGVTQTPRYLIKTRGQQVTLSCSPISGHRSVSWYQQTPGQGLQFLFEYFSETQRNKGNFPGRFSGRQFSNSRSEMNVSTLELGDSALYLCASSLALAGGTTDTQYFGPGTRLTVL.

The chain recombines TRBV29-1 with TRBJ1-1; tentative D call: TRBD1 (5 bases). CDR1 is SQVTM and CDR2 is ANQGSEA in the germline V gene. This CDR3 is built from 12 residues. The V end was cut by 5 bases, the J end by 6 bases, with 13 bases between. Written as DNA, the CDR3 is TGCAGCGTTTCAGGGATGAAAGCTGAAGCTTTCTTT. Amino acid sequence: CSVSGMKAEAFF.

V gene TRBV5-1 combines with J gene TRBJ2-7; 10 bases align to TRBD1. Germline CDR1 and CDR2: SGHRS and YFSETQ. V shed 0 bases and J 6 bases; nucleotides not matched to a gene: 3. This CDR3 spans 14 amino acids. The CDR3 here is CASSLGDRGAEQYF. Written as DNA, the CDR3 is TGCGCCAGCAGCTTGGGGGACAGGGGAGCCGAGCAGTACTTC.

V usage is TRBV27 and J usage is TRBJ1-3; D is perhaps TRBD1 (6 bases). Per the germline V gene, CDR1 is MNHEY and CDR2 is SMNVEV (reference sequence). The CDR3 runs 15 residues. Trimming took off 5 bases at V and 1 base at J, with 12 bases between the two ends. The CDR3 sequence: CASSPTGSSGNTIYF. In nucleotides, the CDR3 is TGTGCCAGCAGTCCCACAGGGTCTTCTGGAAACACCATATATTTT.

The CDR3 DNA follows: TGTGCCAGCAGCCTAAATGCCGTAAGCTCCTACGAGCAGTACTTC. Translation: CASSLNAVSSYEQYF. The V and J genes are TRBV7-2 and TRBJ2-7; D is unresolved. Trimming took 5 bases from V and 0 from J, leaving 14 bases between them. CDR3 length equals 15 residues. The germline V gene has CDR1 SGHTA and CDR2 FQGNSA.